These 30 T cell receptor beta chains originate from one sample sequenced in a study of T cell responses to AZD1222 COVID-19 vaccine. TCRdb's table, derived via immunoSEQ multiplex PCR, lists solely in-frame clones and lacks some. The sample carries 100,000 or so clones, 80% to 85% recorded once. This material consisted of peripheral blood, taken on day 0 of AZD1222 vaccination. The receptors stem from an adult in good health.

The chain joins TRBV5-1 to TRBJ1-4, with 7 positions matching TRBD1. Per germline, CDR1 SGHRS and CDR2 YFSETQ. This CDR3 comprises 15 residues. With 3 bases clipped from V and 3 bases from J, the junction kept 5 bases outside the gene matches. As DNA, the CDR3 is TGCGCCAGCAGCTGGACAGGACATTCTAATGAAAAACTGTTTTTT. Translated: CASSWTGHSNEKLFF.

The V gene is TRBV10-2, the J gene TRBJ1-1; no firm D call. Trimming pared 4 bases from V and 1 base from J, leaving 4 bases between. Germline loops: CDR1 WSHSY, CDR2 SAAADI. This CDR3 has 12 residues. CDR3 region: CASSVANTEAFF. CDR3 DNA: TGCGCCAGCAGTGTTGCGAACACTGAAGCTTTCTTT.

CDR3 protein: CASSPAGFNQPQHF. DNA of the CDR3: TGTGCCAGCTCACCAGCCGGTTTCAATCAGCCCCAGCATTTT. This chain joins TRBV18 and TRBJ1-5; D gene uncertain. This CDR3 region has 14 residues. Trimming stripped 2 bases from V and 3 bases from J, with 8 bases between. CDR1 and CDR2 from the germline V gene are KGHSH and LQKENI. Full variable domain (outside the CDR3, taken from reference TRBV18 and TRBJ1-5): NAGVMQNPRHLVRRRGQEARLRCSPMKGHSHVYWYRQLPEEGLKFMVYLQKENIIDESGMPKERFSAEFPKEGPSILRIQQVVRGDSAAYFCASSPAGFNQPQHFGDGTRLSIL.

This clone was recorded once. The chain joins TRBV7-2 to TRBJ2-5, with 8 bases identical to TRBD2. J lost 4 bases, V lost 4 bases, and 2 bases had no gene match. The CDR3 consists of 13 residues. Germline values: CDR1 SGHTA, CDR2 FQGNSA. The CDR3 sequence: CASSSRGGETQYF. For the CDR3, the DNA is TGTGCCAGCAGCTCTCGGGGGGGAGAGACCCAGTACTTC.

This rearrangement joins TRBV6-6 to TRBJ1-6, with D uncertain. Germline CDR1 and CDR2: MNHNY and SVGAGI (reference sequence). The CDR3 is 13 amino acids. V shed 6 bases and J shed 5 bases, with 8 bases lying between them. DNA for the CDR3: TGTGCCAGCAGAACTGAGAATAATTCACCCCTCCACTTT. It is translated as CASRTENNSPLHF.

In nucleotides, the CDR3 is TGTGCCAGCAGCTGGGGAGGGGTAGGCTCCTACGAGCAGTACTTC. The encoded protein is CASSWGGVGSYEQYF. The chain carries TRBV5-5 and TRBJ2-7; 7 bases align to TRBD2. The CDR3 is 15 amino acids. CDR1 is SGHKS, CDR2 YYEKEE, per germline (reference sequence). J gave up 0 bases and V 3 bases, and 6 bases lay outside the gene matches. The variable domain in full, completed from reference TRBV5-5 and TRBJ2-7, reads DAGVTQSPTHLIKTRGQQVTLRCSPISGHKSVSWYQQVLGQGPQFIFQYYEKEERGRGNFPDRFSARQFPNYSSELNVNALLLGDSALYLCASSWGGVGSYEQYFGPGTRLTVT.

This chain uses TRBV5-6 with TRBJ2-3; 9 nucleotides agree with TRBD1. Trimming cost V 0 bases and J 6 bases; bases outside gene matches: 5. This CDR3 is 15 amino acids long. Germline V gives CDR1 SGHDT, CDR2 YYEEEE. The CDR3 bases are TGTGCCAGCAGCTTGGGGGACAGGGTCCTGGATACGCAGTATTTT. Protein product: CASSLGDRVLDTQYF.

The chain couples TRBV5-4 to TRBJ1-3; D unresolved. Per germline, CDR1 SGHNT and CDR2 YYREEE (reference sequence). CDR3 size: 14 residues. The V end was cut by 7 bases, the J end by 4 bases, with 15 bases between. This CDR3 is CASGRGLGGNTIYF. The DNA of the CDR3 is TGTGCCAGCGGGCGCGGACTGGGAGGAAACACCATATATTTT.

This clone appeared a few times. This chain links TRBV28 with TRBJ1-1; TRBD1 is a possible D gene (6 bases). CDR3 size: 13 residues. V lost 10 bases, J lost 6 bases, and 18 bases lay in between. CDR1 is MDHEN and CDR2 is SYDVKM in the germline V gene. In nucleotides, the CDR3 is TGTGCCATCACAGGGCCTAACGTCGCTGAAGCTTTCTTT. It specifies CAITGPNVAEAFF.

The chain couples TRBV29-1 to TRBJ1-1, with D possibly matching TRBD1 (5 bases). CDR3 size: 13 residues. From germline, CDR1 is SQVTM and CDR2 ANQGSEA. V lost 3 bases to trimming and J lost 5 bases, with 13 bases between them. CDR3 sequence: CSVDLSGGTEAFF. CDR3 nucleotides: TGCAGCGTTGACCTGTCGGGGGGGACTGAAGCTTTCTTT.

This chain links TRBV24-1 with TRBJ1-2, with 8 positions matching TRBD1. V trimming: 3 bases; J trimming: 8 bases; junction bases outside the gene matches: 10. Germline loops: CDR1 KGHDR, CDR2 SFDVKD. CDR3 length equals 15 residues. The CDR3 sequence is CATSDASDRAAGYTF. The CDR3 nucleotides read TGTGCCACCAGTGATGCCTCGGACAGGGCGGCCGGCTACACCTTC.

CDR3 DNA: TGTGCCAGCAGCTCAGGGGGCGTCTATGGCTACACCTTC. Translating gives CASSSGGVYGYTF. The genes are TRBV3-1 (or the pseudogene TRBV3-2) and TRBJ1-2, with 8 bases fitting TRBD1. The CDR3 extends over 13 amino acids. V gave up 5 bases and J gave up 4 bases; unmatched junction bases: 3. Looked up from germline, CDR1 is LGHDT and CDR2 is YNNKEL (reference sequence).

This clone has a single count. This sequence joins TRBV2 and TRBJ2-2; D might be TRBD1 or TRBD2, each matching 5 bases. Per germline, CDR1 SNHLY and CDR2 FYNNEI. The CDR3 has 13 amino acids. V was clipped by 4 bases and J by 4 bases, with 7 bases between them. The DNA for the CDR3 is TGTGCCAGCAGTGTCGGGGCCACCGGGGAGCTGTTTTTT. Protein sequence: CASSVGATGELFF.

The chain has TRBV9 and TRBJ1-3, with TRBD1 matching 8 bases. Germline V gene sequence: CDR1 SGDLS, CDR2 YYNGEE. The CDR3 is made up of 15 amino acids. V shed 3 bases and J 0 bases; nucleotides not matched to a gene: 2. The CDR3, as DNA: TGTGCCAGCAGCGCTGGGACAGGCTCTGGAAACACCATATATTTT. The encoded protein is CASSAGTGSGNTIYF.

The J gene is TRBJ1-1, the V gene TRBV7-2; D call uncertain. The CDR3 totals 15 residues. CDR1 is SGHTA, CDR2 FQGNSA, per germline. The V and J ends lost 1 base and 6 bases respectively, with 15 bases between them. CDR3: CASSLDAGIKSEAFF. The CDR3 nucleotides are TGTGCCAGCAGCTTAGACGCAGGAATAAAGTCTGAAGCTTTCTTT. Variable domain in full (rest from reference TRBV7-2 and TRBJ1-1): GAGVSQSPSNKVTEKGKDVELRCDPISGHTALYWYRQSLGQGLEFLIYFQGNSAPDKSGLPSDRFSAERTGGSVSTLTIQRTQQEDSAVYLCASSLDAGIKSEAFFGQGTRLTVV.

The chain combines TRBV7-3 with TRBJ1-2; 9 bases match TRBD1. This CDR3 is built from 16 residues. Per the germline V gene, CDR1 is SGHTA and CDR2 is FQGTGA. After removal of 5 bases from V and 0 bases from J, the junction contained 7 bases not matched to a gene. The chain's CDR3 is CASSPGTGLANYGYTF. CDR3 in DNA: TGTGCCAGCAGCCCCGGGACAGGGCTAGCTAACTATGGCTACACCTTC.

The chain joins TRBV19 to TRBJ1-5; 8 bases agree with TRBD1. This CDR3 has 15 residues. V gave up 7 bases and J gave up 2 bases; unmatched junction bases: 7. Germline V gene data show CDR1 as LNHDA and CDR2 as SQIVND (reference sequence). The chain's CDR3 is CASKPPGGGNQPQHF. The CDR3 coding sequence is TGTGCCAGTAAGCCCCCAGGGGGCGGCAATCAGCCCCAGCATTTT.

This chain uses TRBV6-5 with TRBJ2-2, with TRBD1 matching over 9 bases. This CDR3 spans 15 amino acids. Germline V CDR1 and CDR2: MNHEY, SVGAGI. V trimming: 7 bases; J trimming: 4 bases; junction bases outside the gene matches: 7. CDR3 protein: CASNLDRGGTGELFF. The CDR3 bases are TGTGCCAGCAATCTGGACAGGGGAGGCACCGGGGAGCTGTTTTTT.

This chain uses TRBV7-9 with TRBJ2-7, with D perhaps matching TRBD1 (6 bases). Per the germline V gene, CDR1 is SEHNR and CDR2 is FQNEAQ (reference sequence). The CDR3 length is 13 residues. Trimming pared 6 bases from V and 7 bases from J, leaving 16 bases between. CDR3 sequence reads: CASSFSAQGEQYV. CDR3 in DNA: TGTGCCAGCAGTTTTAGTGCCCAGGGGGAGCAGTACGTC.

This chain links TRBV27 with TRBJ1-1; tentative D call: TRBD1 (5 bases). Trimming took off 5 bases at V and 0 bases at J, with 16 bases between the two ends. The CDR3 extends over 16 amino acids. The germline gives CDR1 MNHEY, CDR2 SMNVEV (reference sequence). CDR3 protein: CASSHSSGPLNTEAFF. CDR3 in DNA: TGTGCCAGCAGTCATTCCTCGGGGCCGCTGAACACTGAAGCTTTCTTT.

CDR3 coding DNA: TGTGCCAGCAGTAGTATGGAGGGGGCAAATTCACCCCTCCACTTT. Amino acids: CASSSMEGANSPLHF. This chain uses TRBV27 with TRBJ1-6, with TRBD1 matching 7 bases. Per the germline V gene, CDR1 is MNHEY and CDR2 is SMNVEV (reference sequence). The CDR3 has 15 residues. V dropped 5 bases and J dropped 7; count of bases not matched to a gene: 8.

This chain joins TRBV19 and TRBJ1-2, with TRBD1 as a possible D gene (5 bases). In germline, CDR1 is LNHDA, CDR2 SQIVND (reference sequence). The CDR3 is made up of 13 amino acids. Trimming shortened V by 5 bases and J by 4 bases, and 11 bases separated the two germline ends. The CDR3 here is CASSSGVLYGYTF. DNA for the CDR3: TGTGCCAGTAGTTCGGGGGTTCTCTATGGCTACACCTTC.

This clone was found once. The chain carries TRBV7-9 and TRBJ2-1, with 8 bases that match TRBD1. J lost 6 bases, V lost 1 base, and 14 bases had no gene match. This CDR3 is 18 amino acids long. The germline gives CDR1 SEHNR, CDR2 FQNEAQ (reference sequence). Here the CDR3 reads CASSLGFFGQGHLNEQFF. DNA for the CDR3: TGTGCCAGCAGCTTAGGCTTCTTTGGACAGGGACATCTCAATGAGCAGTTCTTC.

V and J are TRBV11-1 and TRBJ2-7; a possible D gene is TRBD2 (6 bases). The CDR3 has 12 residues. Germline assignment: CDR1 SGHAT and CDR2 FQDESV (reference sequence). V lost 5 bases, J lost 9 bases, and 14 bases lay in between. The CDR3 region has the DNA TGTGCCAGCAGCGCGGGACTCCTGAGGCAGTACTTC. Translation gives CASSAGLLRQYF.

The chain uses TRBV5-1 and TRBJ1-2, with D possibly matching TRBD1 (6 bases). Germline V gene lookup returns CDR1 SGHRS and CDR2 YFSETQ. V was pared by 0 bases and J by 7 bases, with 16 bases between. CDR3 length equals 15 residues. CDR3 DNA sequence: TGCGCCAGCAGCTTGGCCACAGGGAGCGGGAGTGGCTACACCTTC. It codes for CASSLATGSGSGYTF.

The chain recombines TRBV20-1 with TRBJ1-6; TRBD1 might be the D (5 bases). This CDR3 contains 11 residues. V was pared by 3 bases and J by 13 bases, with 10 bases between. Per germline, CDR1 DFQATT and CDR2 SNEGSKA (reference sequence). The CDR3 loop reads CSAREGIPLHF. CDR3 nucleotides: TGCAGTGCTAGGGAGGGGATTCCCCTCCACTTT.

This clone is deemed medium-sized (0.01 to 0.1%). This chain links TRBV11-3 with TRBJ2-3, with D perhaps TRBD2 (6 bases). V was pared by 4 bases and J by 2 bases, with 16 bases between. The CDR3 loop spans 16 amino acids. Germline V gene lookup returns CDR1 SGHNT and CDR2 YENEEA. The CDR3 DNA follows: TGTGCCAGCAGCTGGGGGACTCGCGGGGACACAGATACGCAGTATTTT. Translated: CASSWGTRGDTDTQYF.

This chain links TRBV5-1 with TRBJ2-3, with 12 bases identical to TRBD2. The CDR3 spans 19 residues. V lost 5 bases and J lost 0; bases outside the gene matches: 13. The germline V gene has CDR1 SGHRS and CDR2 YFSETQ. DNA for the CDR3: TGCGCCAGCAGGGGTCTCGGGACTAGCGGGCATTCTAGCACAGATACGCAGTATTTT. Amino acids: CASRGLGTSGHSSTDTQYF.

The CDR3 nucleotides read TGTGCCAGCATAACAGCCCTGAACTATGGCTACACCTTC. Its protein is CASITALNYGYTF. The rearrangement joins TRBV2 to TRBJ1-2; D remains ambiguous. Germline V gene sequence: CDR1 SNHLY, CDR2 FYNNEI. The CDR3 spans 13 residues. The ends were cut back, 7 bases at V and 2 bases at J, with 11 bases in the middle. The full variable domain, rest sourced from reference TRBV2 and TRBJ1-2, is EPEVTQTPSHQVTQMGQEVILRCVPISNHLYFYWYRQILGQKVEFLVSFYNNEISEKSEIFDDQFSVERPDGSNFTLKIRSTKLEDSAMYFCASITALNYGYTFGSGTRLTVV.

The chain employs TRBV18 and TRBJ2-7, with TRBD1 as a possible D gene (6 bases). In germline, CDR1 is KGHSH, CDR2 LQKENI. Trimming removed 0 bases from V and 3 bases from J, with 15 bases in between. The CDR3 is made up of 16 amino acids. This CDR3 is CASSPPTARGDYEQYF. The CDR3 DNA reads TGTGCCAGCTCACCACCGACAGCCAGGGGCGACTACGAGCAGTACTTC.